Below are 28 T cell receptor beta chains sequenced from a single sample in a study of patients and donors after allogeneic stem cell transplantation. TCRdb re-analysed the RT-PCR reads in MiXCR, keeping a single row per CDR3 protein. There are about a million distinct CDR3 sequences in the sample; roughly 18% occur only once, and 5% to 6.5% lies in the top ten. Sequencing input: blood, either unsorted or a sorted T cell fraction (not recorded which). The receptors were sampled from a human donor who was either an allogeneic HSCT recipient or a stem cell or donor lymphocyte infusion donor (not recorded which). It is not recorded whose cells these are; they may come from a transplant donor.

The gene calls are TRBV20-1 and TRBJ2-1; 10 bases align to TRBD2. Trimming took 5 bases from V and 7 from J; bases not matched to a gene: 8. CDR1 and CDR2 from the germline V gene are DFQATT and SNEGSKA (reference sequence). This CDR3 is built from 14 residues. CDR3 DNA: TGCAGTGCTGCCCCTAGCGGGAGACTAAATGAGCAGTTCTTC. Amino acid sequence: CSAAPSGRLNEQFF.

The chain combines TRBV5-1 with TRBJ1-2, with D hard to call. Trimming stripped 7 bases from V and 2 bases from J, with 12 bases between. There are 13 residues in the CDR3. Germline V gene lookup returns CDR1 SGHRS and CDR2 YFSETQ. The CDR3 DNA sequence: TGCGCCAGCCGATACACGGCCAACTATGGCTACACCTTC. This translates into CASRYTANYGYTF.

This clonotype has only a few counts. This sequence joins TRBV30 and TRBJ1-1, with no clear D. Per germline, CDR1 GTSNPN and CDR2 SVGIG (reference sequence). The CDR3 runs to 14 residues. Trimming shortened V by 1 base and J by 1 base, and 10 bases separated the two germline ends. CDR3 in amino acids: CAWSDALRNTEAFF. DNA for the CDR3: TGTGCCTGGAGTGACGCACTCAGGAACACTGAAGCTTTCTTT. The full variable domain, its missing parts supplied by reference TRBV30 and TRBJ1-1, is SQTIHQWPATLVQPVGSPLSLECTVEGTSNPNLYWYRQAAGRGLQLLFYSVGIGQISSEVPQNLSASRPQDRQFILSSKKLLLSDSGFYLCAWSDALRNTEAFFGQGTRLTVV.

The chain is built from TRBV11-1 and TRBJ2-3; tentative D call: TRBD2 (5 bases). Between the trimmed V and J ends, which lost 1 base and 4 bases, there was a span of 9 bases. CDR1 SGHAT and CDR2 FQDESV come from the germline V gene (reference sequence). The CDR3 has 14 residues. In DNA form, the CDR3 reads TGTGCCAGCAGCTTAGACTCGAGGGCAGATACGCAGTATTTT. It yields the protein CASSLDSRADTQYF.

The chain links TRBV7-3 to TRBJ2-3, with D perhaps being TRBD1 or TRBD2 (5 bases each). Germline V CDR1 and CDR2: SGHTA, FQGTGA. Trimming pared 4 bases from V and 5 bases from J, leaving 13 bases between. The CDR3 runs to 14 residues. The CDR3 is CASSSGPPVDTQYF. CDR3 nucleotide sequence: TGTGCCAGCAGCTCGGGACCACCAGTAGATACGCAGTATTTT.

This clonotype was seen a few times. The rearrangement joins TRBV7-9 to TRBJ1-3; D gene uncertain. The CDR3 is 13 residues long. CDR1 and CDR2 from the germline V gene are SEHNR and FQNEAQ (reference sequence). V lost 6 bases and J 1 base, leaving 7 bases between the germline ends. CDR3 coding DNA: TGTGCCAGCAGGCCGGGGTCTGGAAACACCATATATTTT. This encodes CASRPGSGNTIYF. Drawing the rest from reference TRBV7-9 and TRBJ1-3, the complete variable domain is DTGVSQNPRHKITKRGQNVTFRCDPISEHNRLYWYRQTLGQGPEFLTYFQNEAQLEKSRLLSDRFSAERPKGSFSTLEIQRTEQGDSAMYLCASRPGSGNTIYFGEGSWLTVV.

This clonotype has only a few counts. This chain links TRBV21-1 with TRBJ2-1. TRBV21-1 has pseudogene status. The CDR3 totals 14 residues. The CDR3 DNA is TGTGCCAGCAGCAGGGTGGCTACCTACAATGAGCAGTTCTTC. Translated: CASSRVATYNEQFF.

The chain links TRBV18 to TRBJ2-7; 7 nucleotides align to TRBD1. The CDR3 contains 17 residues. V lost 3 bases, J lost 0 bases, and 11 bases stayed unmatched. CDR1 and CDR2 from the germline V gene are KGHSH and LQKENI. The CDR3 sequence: CASSPATRGPSSYEQYF. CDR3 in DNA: TGTGCCAGCTCACCGGCCACGAGGGGGCCGAGCTCCTACGAGCAGTACTTC.

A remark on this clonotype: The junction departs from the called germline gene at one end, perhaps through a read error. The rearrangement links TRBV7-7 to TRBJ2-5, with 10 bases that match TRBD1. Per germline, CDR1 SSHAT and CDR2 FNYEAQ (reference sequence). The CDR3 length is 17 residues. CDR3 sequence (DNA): TGTGCTAGCAGTCGTCACCTAAACCGGGACAGGGGAGAGACCCAGTACTTC. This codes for CASSRHLNRDRGETQYF.

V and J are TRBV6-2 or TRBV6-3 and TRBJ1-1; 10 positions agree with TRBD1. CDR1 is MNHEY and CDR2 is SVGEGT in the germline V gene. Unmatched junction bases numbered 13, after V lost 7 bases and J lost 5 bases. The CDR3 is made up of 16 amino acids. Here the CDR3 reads CASTLPRGQGYTEAFF. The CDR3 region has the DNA TGTGCCAGCACCCTCCCGAGGGGACAGGGGTATACTGAAGCTTTCTTT.

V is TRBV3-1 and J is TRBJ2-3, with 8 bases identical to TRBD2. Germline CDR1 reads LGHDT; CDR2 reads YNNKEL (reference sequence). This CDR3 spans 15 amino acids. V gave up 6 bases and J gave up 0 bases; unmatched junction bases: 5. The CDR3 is CASSRGGPSTDTQYF. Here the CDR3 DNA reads TGTGCCAGCAGTCGGGGGGGGCCCAGCACAGATACGCAGTATTTT.

CDR3 sequence (DNA): TGTGCCAGCAGCGTAGTCCCACAGGGAAAATGGGAACGGGGCACTGAAGCTTTCTTT. Protein sequence: CASSVVPQGKWERGTEAFF. The chain has TRBV9 and TRBJ1-1; the D gene is possibly TRBD1 (6 bases). The germline V gene has CDR1 SGDLS and CDR2 YYNGEE. This CDR3 spans 19 amino acids. Trimming removed 0 bases at V and 4 bases at J, with 25 bases between.

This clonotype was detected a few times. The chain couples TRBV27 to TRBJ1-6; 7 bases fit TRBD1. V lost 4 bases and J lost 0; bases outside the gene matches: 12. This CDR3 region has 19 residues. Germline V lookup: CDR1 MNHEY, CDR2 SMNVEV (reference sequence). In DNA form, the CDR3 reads TGTGCCAGCAGTTCGGCGTTTCCAGGGACAGCCTCCTATAATTCACCCCTCCACTTT. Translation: CASSSAFPGTASYNSPLHF.

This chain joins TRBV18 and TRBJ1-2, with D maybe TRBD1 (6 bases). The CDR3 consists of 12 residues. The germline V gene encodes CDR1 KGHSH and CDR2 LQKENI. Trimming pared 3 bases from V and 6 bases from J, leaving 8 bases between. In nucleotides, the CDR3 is TGTGCCAGCTCACCCAAGGGGGATGGCTACACCTTC. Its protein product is CASSPKGDGYTF. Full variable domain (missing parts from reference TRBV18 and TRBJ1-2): NAGVMQNPRHLVRRRGQEARLRCSPMKGHSHVYWYRQLPEEGLKFMVYLQKENIIDESGMPKERFSAEFPKEGPSILRIQQVVRGDSAAYFCASSPKGDGYTFGSGTRLTVV.

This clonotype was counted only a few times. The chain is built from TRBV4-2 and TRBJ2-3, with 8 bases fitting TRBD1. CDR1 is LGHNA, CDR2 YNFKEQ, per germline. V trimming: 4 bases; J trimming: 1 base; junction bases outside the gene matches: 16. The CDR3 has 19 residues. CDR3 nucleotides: TGTGCCAGCAGCCGAAGGATACAGGGGGTCAGTGGCGGCACAGATACGCAGTATTTT. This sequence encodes CASSRRIQGVSGGTDTQYF.

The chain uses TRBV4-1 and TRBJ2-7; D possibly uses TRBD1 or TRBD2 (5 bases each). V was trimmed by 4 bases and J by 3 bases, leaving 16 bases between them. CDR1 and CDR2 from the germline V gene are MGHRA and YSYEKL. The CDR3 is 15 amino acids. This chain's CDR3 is CASSRDGMNDYEQYF. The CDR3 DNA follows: TGCGCCAGCAGCCGGGACGGAATGAATGACTACGAGCAGTACTTC.

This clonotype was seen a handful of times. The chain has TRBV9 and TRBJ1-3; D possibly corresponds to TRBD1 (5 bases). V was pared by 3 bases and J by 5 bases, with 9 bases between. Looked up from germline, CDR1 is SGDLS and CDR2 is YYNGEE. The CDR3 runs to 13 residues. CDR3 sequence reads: CASSARQRNTIYF. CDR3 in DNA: TGTGCCAGCAGCGCAAGACAGAGAAACACCATATATTTT. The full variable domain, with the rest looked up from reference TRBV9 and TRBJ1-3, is DSGVTQTPKHLITATGQRVTLRCSPRSGDLSVYWYQQSLDQGLQFLIQYYNGEERAKGNILERFSAQQFPDLHSELNLSSLELGDSALYFCASSARQRNTIYFGEGSWLTVV.

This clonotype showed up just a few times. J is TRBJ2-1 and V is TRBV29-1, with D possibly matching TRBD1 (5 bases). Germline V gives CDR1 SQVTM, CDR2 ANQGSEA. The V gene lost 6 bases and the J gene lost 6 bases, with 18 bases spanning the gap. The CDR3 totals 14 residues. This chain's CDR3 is CSVSHRQGGNEQFF. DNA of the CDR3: TGCAGCGTCTCCCACAGGCAGGGTGGCAATGAGCAGTTCTTC.

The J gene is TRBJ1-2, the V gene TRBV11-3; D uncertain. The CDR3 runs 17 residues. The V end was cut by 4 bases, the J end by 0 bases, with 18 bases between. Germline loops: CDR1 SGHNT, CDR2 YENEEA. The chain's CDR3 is CASSSNGWMLANYGYTF. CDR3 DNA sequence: TGTGCCAGCAGCTCAAACGGGTGGATGCTGGCTAACTATGGCTACACCTTC.

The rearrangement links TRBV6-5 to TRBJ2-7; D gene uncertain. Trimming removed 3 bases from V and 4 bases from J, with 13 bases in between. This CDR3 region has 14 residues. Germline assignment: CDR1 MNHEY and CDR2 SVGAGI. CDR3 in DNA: TGTGCCAGCAGTTATAAGAGGTATATGTACGAGCAGTACTTC. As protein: CASSYKRYMYEQYF.

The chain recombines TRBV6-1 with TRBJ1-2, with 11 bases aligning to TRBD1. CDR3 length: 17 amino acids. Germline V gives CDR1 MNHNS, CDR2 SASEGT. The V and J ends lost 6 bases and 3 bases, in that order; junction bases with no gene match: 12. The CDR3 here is CASSLRVGQGVYYGYTF. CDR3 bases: TGTGCCAGCAGCTTAAGGGTGGGACAGGGGGTCTACTATGGCTACACCTTC.

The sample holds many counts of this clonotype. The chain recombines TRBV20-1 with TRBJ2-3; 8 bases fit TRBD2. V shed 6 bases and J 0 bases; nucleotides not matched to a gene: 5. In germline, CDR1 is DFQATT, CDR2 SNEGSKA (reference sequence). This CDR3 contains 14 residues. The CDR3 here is CSARRGGSTDTQYF. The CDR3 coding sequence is TGCAGTGCCCGTCGGGGGGGAAGCACAGATACGCAGTATTTT.

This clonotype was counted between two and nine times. The DNA of the CDR3 is TGTGCCACCAGACCCTCCGGGGCCAACGTCCTGACTTTC. Protein: CATRPSGANVLTF. The V gene is TRBV5-7, the J gene TRBJ2-6; no firm D call. TRBV5-7 carries the ORF label, with uncertain function. This CDR3 has 13 amino acids. V was clipped by 9 bases and J by 4 bases, with 11 bases between them.

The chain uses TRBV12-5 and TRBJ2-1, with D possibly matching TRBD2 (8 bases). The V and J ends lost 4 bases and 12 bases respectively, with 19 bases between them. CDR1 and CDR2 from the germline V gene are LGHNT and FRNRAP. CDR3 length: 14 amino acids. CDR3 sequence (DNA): TGTGCTAGTGGTTCGACAGGGCGTGCGGGAGGGCAGTTCTTC. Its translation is CASGSTGRAGGQFF.

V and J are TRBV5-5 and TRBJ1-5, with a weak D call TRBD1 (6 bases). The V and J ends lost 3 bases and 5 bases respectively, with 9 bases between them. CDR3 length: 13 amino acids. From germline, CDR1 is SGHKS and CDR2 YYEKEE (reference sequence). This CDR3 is CASSSQGDQPQHF. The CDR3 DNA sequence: TGTGCCAGCAGCTCACAGGGAGATCAGCCCCAGCATTTT.

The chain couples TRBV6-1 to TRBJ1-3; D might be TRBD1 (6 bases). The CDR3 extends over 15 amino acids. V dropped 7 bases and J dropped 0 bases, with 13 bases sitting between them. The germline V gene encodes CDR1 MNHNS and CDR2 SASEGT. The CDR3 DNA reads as TGTGCCAGCACGAAAGGGGACATCTCTGGAAACACCATATATTTT. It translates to CASTKGDISGNTIYF.

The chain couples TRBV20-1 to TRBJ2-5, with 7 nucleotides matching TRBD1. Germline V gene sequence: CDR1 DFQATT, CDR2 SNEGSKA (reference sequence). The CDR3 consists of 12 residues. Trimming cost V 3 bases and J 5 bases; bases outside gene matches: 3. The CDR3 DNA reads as TGCAGTGCTAGCGAGGGGGCGGAGACCCAGTACTTC. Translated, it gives CSASEGAETQYF.

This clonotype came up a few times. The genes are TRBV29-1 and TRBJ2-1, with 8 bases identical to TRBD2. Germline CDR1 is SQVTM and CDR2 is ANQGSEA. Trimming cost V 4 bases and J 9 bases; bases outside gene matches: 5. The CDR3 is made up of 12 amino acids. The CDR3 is CSVGHAGGEQFF. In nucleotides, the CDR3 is TGCAGCGTTGGGCACGCGGGGGGTGAGCAGTTCTTC.